The 10 T cell receptor beta chains given below trace back to one sample, sequenced in a study of cytomegalovirus exposure and HLA in healthy donors. The protocol was immunoSEQ multiplex PCR, while the TCRdb copy is restricted to in-frame clones and leaves out a portion. The top ten hold about 3% of the sample, which has roughly 75,000 clones, around four fifths seen once. The sequenced sample was PBMCs. These receptor sequences come from a man aged 25 to 45 in good health and CMV-seronegative.

The chain is built from TRBV5-4 and TRBJ2-7, with D tentatively TRBD1 (6 bases). Trimming pared 4 bases from V and 3 bases from J, leaving 14 bases between. The germline CDR1 and CDR2 sequences are SGHNT and YYREEE (reference sequence). The CDR3 contains 14 residues. The CDR3 DNA reads as TGTGCCAGCAGCGAATGGGACAAGAGCTACGAGCAGTACGTC. Protein: CASSEWDKSYEQYV.

V is TRBV9 and J is TRBJ2-5, with TRBD2 as a possible D gene (5 bases). Trimming pared 2 bases from V and 4 bases from J, leaving 9 bases between. This CDR3 is built from 13 residues. The germline V gene has CDR1 SGDLS and CDR2 YYNGEE. The CDR3 is CASSVGERETQYF. CDR3 DNA sequence: TGTGCCAGCAGCGTGGGAGAACGAGAGACCCAGTACTTC.

The rearrangement uses TRBV5-1 and TRBJ2-5; perhaps TRBD2 as D (5 bases). The CDR3 runs to 14 residues. V was pared by 4 bases and J by 2 bases, with 12 bases between. Germline V lookup: CDR1 SGHRS, CDR2 YFSETQ. CDR3 amino acids: CASSVWTGQETQYF. The CDR3 DNA follows: TGCGCCAGCAGCGTCTGGACGGGACAAGAGACCCAGTACTTC.

The chain uses TRBV7-9 and TRBJ2-2; TRBD1 matches at 7 bases. Germline assignment: CDR1 SEHNR and CDR2 FQNEAQ (reference sequence). V lost 2 bases to trimming and J lost 1 base; unmatched junction nucleotides: 4. CDR3 length: 16 amino acids. The DNA of the CDR3 is TGTGCCAGCAGCTTACTACGGGACAGGAACACCGGGGAGCTGTTTTTT. Residues: CASSLLRDRNTGELFF.

The chain joins TRBV30 to TRBJ2-7, with D maybe TRBD2 (5 bases). CDR1 is GTSNPN, CDR2 SVGIG, per germline (reference sequence). The length of the CDR3 is 15 residues. Trimming removed 2 bases at V and 6 bases at J, with 20 bases between. The CDR3: CAWSQKGLADGEQYF. The CDR3 bases are TGTGCCTGGAGTCAAAAAGGGCTAGCCGACGGCGAGCAGTACTTC.

This chain links TRBV7-3 with TRBJ2-5; D unclear. Germline V gene data show CDR1 as SGHTA and CDR2 as FQGTGA. The CDR3 extends over 13 amino acids. The ends were cut back, 5 bases at V and 0 bases at J, with 7 bases in the middle. The CDR3 spells CASSQSYQETQYF. DNA for the CDR3: TGTGCCAGCAGCCAGTCATACCAAGAGACCCAGTACTTC.

The V and J genes are TRBV11-2 and TRBJ1-1; tentatively, D is TRBD1 (6 bases). With 4 bases removed from V and 2 bases from J, the gap between germline ends came to 14 bases. The CDR3 sequence is 15 residues long. The germline V gene encodes CDR1 SGHAT and CDR2 FQNNGV. The CDR3 region is CASSWIRGSNTEAFF. The CDR3 region has the DNA TGTGCCAGCAGCTGGATCAGGGGCTCAAACACTGAAGCTTTCTTT.

The chain recombines TRBV10-1 with TRBJ2-5; D gene unclear. Germline CDR1 reads WNHNN; CDR2 reads SYGVQD (reference sequence). The CDR3 has 11 residues. The V end lost 3 bases, the J end lost 3 bases, and 2 bases lay between the germline ends. CDR3 nucleotides: TGCGCCAGCAGTGACAAAGAGACCCAGTACTTC. Translating it yields CASSDKETQYF.

V usage is TRBV5-1 and J usage is TRBJ1-2; 8 bases align to TRBD1. The V gene's germline CDR1 is SGHRS and CDR2 YFSETQ. J gave up 4 bases and V 4 bases, and 9 bases lay outside the gene matches. The CDR3 covers 15 residues. CDR3 in DNA: TGCGCCAGCAGCGGAGGGACAGGACAAGCCTATGGCTACACCTTC. It translates to CASSGGTGQAYGYTF. Supplemented by reference TRBV5-1 and TRBJ1-2, the full variable domain reads KAGVTQTPRYLIKTRGQQVTLSCSPISGHRSVSWYQQTPGQGLQFLFEYFSETQRNKGNFPGRFSGRQFSNSRSEMNVSTLELGDSALYLCASSGGTGQAYGYTFGSGTRLTVV.

This sequence joins TRBV4-3 and TRBJ1-1, with 11 bases aligning to TRBD1. This CDR3 comprises 18 residues. Trimming at V came to 1 base and at J to 1 base, leaving 8 bases not matched to a gene. Germline-derived CDR1 and CDR2 are LGHNA and YSLEER. The CDR3 DNA sequence: TGCGCCAGCAGCCAAGGATTCGCGGGACAGGGGGGGAACACTGAAGCTTTCTTT. Its translation: CASSQGFAGQGGNTEAFF.